This note documents a single T cell receptor beta chain sequence. This clone's antigen is unknown. Base qualities were left out, and no much larger clone turns up one base away. The trial excluded patients who had a history of autoimmune disease or who were on systemic immunosuppression. In every dose cohort, peripheral blood was drawn for TCR sequencing at baseline, cycle 4 day 1, and cycle 7 day 1. The samples were taken from a phase I, first-in-human, multicenter, open-label dose-escalation trial of ivuxolimab. Adults with locally advanced or metastatic melanoma, renal cell carcinoma, hepatocellular carcinoma or head and neck squamous cell carcinoma were enrolled in the trial. Before TCR sequencing, CD4+ T cells and CD8+ T cells from peripheral blood were sorted into separate populations. The CDR1 and CDR2 encoded by the germline V gene are SGHNT and YENEEA. There are 17 amino acids in the CDR3, from cysteine to phenylalanine inclusive. The sequence is cut down to CDR3 DNA, 51 bases in frame from base 1. V is reduced by 4 bases and J by 0 bases, leaving a spacing of 18 bases between them.

Genomic DNA was extracted from sorted cells for sequencing of the TCRbeta CDR3 region. TCRbeta CDR3 regions were sequenced using the immunoSEQ Assay. This is the immuneACCESS table as TCRdb keeps it, with only in-frame sequences that have V and J called. A part of the clones is gone; compared with another copy, unresolved V genes explain less than half, and the rest is unexplained. This sample lists tens of thousands of clones; around 90% were detected once. The ten largest clones add up to 1.5% to 2% of the sample. This specimen comes from a study of OX40 agonist ivuxolimab in advanced cancers. General notes on the study: Ivuxolimab, which targeted the costimulatory receptor OX40 (CD134), was an agonistic, fully human IgG2 monoclonal antibody. Intravenous ivuxolimab was administered to patients every 2 weeks at six dose levels: 0.01, 0.1, 0.3, 1.5, 3 and 10 mg/kg. Of the 52 patients in dose escalation, some 20 had hepatocellular carcinoma, approximately 15 had melanoma, 9 had renal cell carcinoma and 9 had head and neck cancer. The dose-escalation cohort was around 84% male with a mean age of around 62 years, ranging from roughly 20 to 80. Patients were allowed to have had prior anti-PD-1, anti-PD-L1 or anti-CTLA-4 therapy, and more than 30% of the dose-escalation patients had previously received checkpoint inhibitors. Partial responses occurred in three dose-escalation patients: two with cutaneous melanoma and one with hepatocellular carcinoma. The purpose of peripheral TCRbeta sequencing was to test whether ivuxolimab changed TCR sequence diversity and led to clonal T-cell expansion. The paper covers the monotherapy dose-escalation part of the phase I ivuxolimab trial, which included N of about 50 patients. What the authors observed across the whole study: After ivuxolimab, expanded clones were on average more numerous among CD8+ T cells than among CD4+ T cells. At doses of 0.1 to 3.0 mg/kg, clonal expansion of both CD4+ and CD8+ blood T cells was observed from baseline to week 6. Low levels of normalized T-cell clonal expansion were also seen in some patients who did not respond. The antigen specificity of the clonally expanded peripheral T cells was not determined. In the 0.1-3.0 mg/kg groups, partial responders had among the lowest normalized peripheral clonal expansion, particularly in CD8+ T cells.

Recombination joined TRBV11-3 with TRBJ1-1; TRBD1 is a possible D gene, resting on 6 matching bases. The sequence came from an adult with an advanced solid tumor such as melanoma, head and neck, liver or kidney cancer. Here the sequenced sample was CD4+ or CD8+ T cells sorted from blood, taken in a trial of the OX40 agonist ivuxolimab. The CDR3 has the sequence CASSSPPTGSMNTEAFF. The bases read TGTGCCAGCAGCTCCCCCCCGACAGGTTCCATGAACACTGAAGCTTTCTTT.